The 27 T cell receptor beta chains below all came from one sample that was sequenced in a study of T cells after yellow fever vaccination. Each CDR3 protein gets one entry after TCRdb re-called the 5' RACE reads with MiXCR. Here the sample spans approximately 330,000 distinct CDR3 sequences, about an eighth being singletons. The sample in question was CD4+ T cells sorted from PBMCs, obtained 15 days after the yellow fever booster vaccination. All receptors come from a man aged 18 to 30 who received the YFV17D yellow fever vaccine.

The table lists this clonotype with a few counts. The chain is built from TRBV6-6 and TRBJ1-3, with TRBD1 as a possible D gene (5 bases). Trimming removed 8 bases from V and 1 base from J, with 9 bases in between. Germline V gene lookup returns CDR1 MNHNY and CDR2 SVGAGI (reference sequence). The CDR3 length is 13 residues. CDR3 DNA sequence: TGTGCCAGCCGGGGGGGATCTGGAAACACCATATATTTT. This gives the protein CASRGGSGNTIYF.

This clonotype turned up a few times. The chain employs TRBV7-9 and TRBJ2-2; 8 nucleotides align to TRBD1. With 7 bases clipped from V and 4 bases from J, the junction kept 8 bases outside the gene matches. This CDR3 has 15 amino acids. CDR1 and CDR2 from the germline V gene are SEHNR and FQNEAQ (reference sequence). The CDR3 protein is CASILTGEGTGELFF. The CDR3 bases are TGTGCCAGCATCTTGACAGGGGAAGGCACCGGGGAGCTGTTTTTT.

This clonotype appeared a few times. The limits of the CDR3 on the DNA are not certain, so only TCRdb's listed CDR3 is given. CDR3: CASILASRGGYSTGELFF. This chain joins TRBV7-6 and TRBJ2-2; the table's D gene call, TRBD1, was not cross checked with the DNA. Germline V gene sequence: CDR1 SGHVS, CDR2 FNYEAQ. The CDR3 length is 18 residues, termini included.

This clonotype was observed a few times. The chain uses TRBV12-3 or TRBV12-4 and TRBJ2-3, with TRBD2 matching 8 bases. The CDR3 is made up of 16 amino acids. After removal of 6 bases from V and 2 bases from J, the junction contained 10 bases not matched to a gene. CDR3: CASSRWLAGLTDTQYF. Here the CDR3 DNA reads TGTGCCAGCAGCCGATGGTTAGCGGGGCTCACAGATACGCAGTATTTT.

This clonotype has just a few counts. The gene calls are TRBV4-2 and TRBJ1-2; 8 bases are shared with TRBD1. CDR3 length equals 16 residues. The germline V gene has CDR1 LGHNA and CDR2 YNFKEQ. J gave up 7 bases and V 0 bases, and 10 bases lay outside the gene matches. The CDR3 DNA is TGTGCCAGCAGCCAAGAGATCGGGACAGGCTCCTCTGGCTACACCTTC. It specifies CASSQEIGTGSSGYTF.

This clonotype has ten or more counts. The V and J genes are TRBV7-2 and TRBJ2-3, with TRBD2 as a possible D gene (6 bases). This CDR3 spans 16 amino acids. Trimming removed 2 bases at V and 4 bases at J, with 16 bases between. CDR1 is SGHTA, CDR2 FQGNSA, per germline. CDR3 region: CASSLRRRGFPDTQYF. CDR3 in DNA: TGTGCCAGCAGCTTAAGGCGGCGGGGTTTCCCAGATACGCAGTATTTT. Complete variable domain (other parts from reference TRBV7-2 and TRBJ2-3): GAGVSQSPSNKVTEKGKDVELRCDPISGHTALYWYRQSLGQGLEFLIYFQGNSAPDKSGLPSDRFSAERTGGSVSTLTIQRTQQEDSAVYLCASSLRRRGFPDTQYFGPGTRLTVL.

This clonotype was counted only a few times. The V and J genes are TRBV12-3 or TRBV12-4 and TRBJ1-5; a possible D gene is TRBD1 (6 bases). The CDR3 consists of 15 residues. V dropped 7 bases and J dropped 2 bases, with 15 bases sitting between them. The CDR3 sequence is CASTRGLGGNQPQHF. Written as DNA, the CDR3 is TGTGCCAGCACCAGGGGCCTCGGGGGCAATCAGCCCCAGCATTTT.

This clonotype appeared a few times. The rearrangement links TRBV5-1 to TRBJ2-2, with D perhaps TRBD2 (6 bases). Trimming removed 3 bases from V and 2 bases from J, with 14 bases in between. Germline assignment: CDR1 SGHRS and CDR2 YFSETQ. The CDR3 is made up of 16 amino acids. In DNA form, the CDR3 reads TGCGCCAGCAGCTCTGGAGGGGTTCTAAACACCGGGGAGCTGTTTTTT. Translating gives CASSSGGVLNTGELFF.

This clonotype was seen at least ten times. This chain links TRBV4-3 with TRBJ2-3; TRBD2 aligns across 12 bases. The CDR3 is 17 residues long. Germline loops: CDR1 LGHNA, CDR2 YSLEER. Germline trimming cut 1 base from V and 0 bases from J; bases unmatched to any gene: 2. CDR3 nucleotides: TGCGCCAGCAGCCAAGGGACTAGCGGGGTTAGCACAGATACGCAGTATTTT. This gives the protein CASSQGTSGVSTDTQYF.

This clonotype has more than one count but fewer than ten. CDR3 in amino acids: CASSSRQGGWGEAFF. The CDR3 DNA is TGTGCCAGCAGCTCGAGACAGGGAGGGTGGGGTGAAGCTTTCTTT. V gene TRBV7-2 combines with J gene TRBJ1-1; TRBD1 agrees at 7 bases. The CDR3 consists of 15 residues. Losses at the gene ends were 4 bases for V and 7 bases for J; bases not matched to a gene: 12. The V gene's germline CDR1 is SGHTA and CDR2 FQGNSA.

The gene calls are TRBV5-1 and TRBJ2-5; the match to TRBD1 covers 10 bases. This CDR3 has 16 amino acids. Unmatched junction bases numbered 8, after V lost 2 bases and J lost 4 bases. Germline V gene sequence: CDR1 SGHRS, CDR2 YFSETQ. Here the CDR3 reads CASSFAGTGVPETQYF. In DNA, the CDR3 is TGCGCCAGCAGCTTTGCCGGGACAGGGGTCCCAGAGACCCAGTACTTC.

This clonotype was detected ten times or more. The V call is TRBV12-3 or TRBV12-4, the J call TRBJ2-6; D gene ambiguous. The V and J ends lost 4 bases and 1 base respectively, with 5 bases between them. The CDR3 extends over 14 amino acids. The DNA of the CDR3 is TGTGCCAGCAGTTGGGCTTCTGGGGCCAACGTCCTGACTTTC. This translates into CASSWASGANVLTF.

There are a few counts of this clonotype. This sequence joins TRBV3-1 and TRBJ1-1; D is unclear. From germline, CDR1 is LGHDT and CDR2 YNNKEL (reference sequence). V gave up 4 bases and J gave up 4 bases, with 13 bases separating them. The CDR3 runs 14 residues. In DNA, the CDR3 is TGTGCCAGCAGCCCAACCGACAACCCCACTGAAGCTTTCTTT. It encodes CASSPTDNPTEAFF.

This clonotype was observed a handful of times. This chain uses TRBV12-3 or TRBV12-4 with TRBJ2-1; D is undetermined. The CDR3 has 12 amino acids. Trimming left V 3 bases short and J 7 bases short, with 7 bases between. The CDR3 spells CASSLIPNEQFF. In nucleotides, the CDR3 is TGTGCCAGCAGTTTGATCCCGAATGAGCAGTTCTTC.

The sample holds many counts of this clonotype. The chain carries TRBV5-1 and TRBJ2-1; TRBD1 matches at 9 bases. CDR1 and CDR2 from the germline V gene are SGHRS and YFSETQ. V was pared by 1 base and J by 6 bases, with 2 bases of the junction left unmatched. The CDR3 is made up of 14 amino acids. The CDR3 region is CASSLKTGGNEQFF. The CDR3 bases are TGCGCCAGCAGCTTGAAGACAGGGGGCAATGAGCAGTTCTTC.

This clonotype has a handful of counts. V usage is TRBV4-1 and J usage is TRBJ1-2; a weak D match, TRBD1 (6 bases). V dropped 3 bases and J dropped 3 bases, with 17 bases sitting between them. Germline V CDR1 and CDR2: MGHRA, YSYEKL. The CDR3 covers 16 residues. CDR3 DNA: TGCGCCAGCAGCCAGGCTAACAGGGAACAACACTATGGCTACACCTTC. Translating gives CASSQANREQHYGYTF.

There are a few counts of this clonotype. The CDR3 DNA reads TGTGCCAGCAGCAAACACAGGGTATGGGGCCCTGAAGCTTTCTTT. Protein: CASSKHRVWGPEAFF. This chain links TRBV5-6 with TRBJ1-1, with D possibly TRBD1 on 6 matching bases. This CDR3 contains 15 residues. CDR1 SGHDT and CDR2 YYEEEE come from the germline V gene. V was trimmed by 4 bases and J by 6 bases, leaving 19 bases between them.

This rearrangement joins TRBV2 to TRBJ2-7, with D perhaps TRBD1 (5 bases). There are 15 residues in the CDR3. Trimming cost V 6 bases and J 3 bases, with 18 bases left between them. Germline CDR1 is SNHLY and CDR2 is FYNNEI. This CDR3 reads CASSDSGRGSYEQYV. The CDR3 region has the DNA TGTGCCAGCAGCGATTCGGGTAGGGGCAGCTACGAGCAGTACGTC.

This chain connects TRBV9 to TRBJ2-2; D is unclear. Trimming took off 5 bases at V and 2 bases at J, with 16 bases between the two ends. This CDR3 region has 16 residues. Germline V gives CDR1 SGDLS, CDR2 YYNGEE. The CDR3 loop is CASRVSSYPNTGELFF. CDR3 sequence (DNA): TGTGCCAGCAGGGTCTCCAGTTACCCTAACACCGGGGAGCTGTTTTTT.

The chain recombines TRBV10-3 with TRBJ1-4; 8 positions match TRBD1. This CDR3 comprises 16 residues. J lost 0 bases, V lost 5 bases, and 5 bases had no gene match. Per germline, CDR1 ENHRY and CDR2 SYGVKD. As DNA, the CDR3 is TGTGCCATCAGTATCCAGGGGGCGACAACTAATGAAAAACTGTTTTTT. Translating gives CAISIQGATTNEKLFF.

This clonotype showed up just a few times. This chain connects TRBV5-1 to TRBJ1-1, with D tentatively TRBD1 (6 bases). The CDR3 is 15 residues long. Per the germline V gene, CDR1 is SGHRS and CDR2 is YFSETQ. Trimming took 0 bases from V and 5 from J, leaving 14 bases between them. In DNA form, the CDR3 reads TGCGCCAGCAGCTTGGAAGGGACACAAGAGACTGAAGCTTTCTTT. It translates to CASSLEGTQETEAFF.

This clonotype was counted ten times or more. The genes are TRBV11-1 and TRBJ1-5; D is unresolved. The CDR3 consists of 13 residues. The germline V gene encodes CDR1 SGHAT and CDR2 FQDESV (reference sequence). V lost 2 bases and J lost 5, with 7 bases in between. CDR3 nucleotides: TGTGCCAGCAGCTTATCCGACTATCAGCCCCAGCATTTT. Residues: CASSLSDYQPQHF.

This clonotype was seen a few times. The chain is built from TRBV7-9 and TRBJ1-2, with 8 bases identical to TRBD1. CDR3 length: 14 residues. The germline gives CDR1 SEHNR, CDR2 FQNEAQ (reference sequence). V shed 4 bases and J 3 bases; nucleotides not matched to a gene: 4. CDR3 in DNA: TGTGCCAGCAGCTCTTCAGGGGGCGACTATGGCTACACCTTC. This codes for CASSSSGGDYGYTF.

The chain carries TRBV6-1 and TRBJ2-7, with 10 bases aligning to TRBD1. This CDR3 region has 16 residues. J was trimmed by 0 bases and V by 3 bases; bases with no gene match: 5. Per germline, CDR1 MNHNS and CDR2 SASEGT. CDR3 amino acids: CASSEGQGIPSYEQYF. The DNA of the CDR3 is TGTGCCAGCAGTGAGGGACAGGGGATCCCCTCCTACGAGCAGTACTTC.

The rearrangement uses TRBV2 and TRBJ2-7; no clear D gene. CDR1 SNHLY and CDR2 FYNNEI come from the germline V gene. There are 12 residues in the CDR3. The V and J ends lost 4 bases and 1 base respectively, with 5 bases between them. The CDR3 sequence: CASSVQSYEQYV. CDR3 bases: TGTGCCAGCAGTGTCCAGTCCTACGAGCAGTACGTC.

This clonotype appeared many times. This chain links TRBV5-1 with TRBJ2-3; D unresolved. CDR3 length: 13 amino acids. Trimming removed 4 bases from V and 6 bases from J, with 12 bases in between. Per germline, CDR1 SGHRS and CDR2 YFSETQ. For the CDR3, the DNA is TGCGCCAGCAGCCCTATAGTACGGGATACGCAGTATTTT. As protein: CASSPIVRDTQYF.

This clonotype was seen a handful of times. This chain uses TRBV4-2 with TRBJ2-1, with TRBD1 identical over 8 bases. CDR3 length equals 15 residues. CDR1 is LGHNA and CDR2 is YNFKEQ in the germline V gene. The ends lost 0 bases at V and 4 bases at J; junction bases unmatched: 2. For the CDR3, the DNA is TGTGCCAGCAGCCAAGAGACAGGGGATTACAATGAGCAGTTCTTC. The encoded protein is CASSQETGDYNEQFF.